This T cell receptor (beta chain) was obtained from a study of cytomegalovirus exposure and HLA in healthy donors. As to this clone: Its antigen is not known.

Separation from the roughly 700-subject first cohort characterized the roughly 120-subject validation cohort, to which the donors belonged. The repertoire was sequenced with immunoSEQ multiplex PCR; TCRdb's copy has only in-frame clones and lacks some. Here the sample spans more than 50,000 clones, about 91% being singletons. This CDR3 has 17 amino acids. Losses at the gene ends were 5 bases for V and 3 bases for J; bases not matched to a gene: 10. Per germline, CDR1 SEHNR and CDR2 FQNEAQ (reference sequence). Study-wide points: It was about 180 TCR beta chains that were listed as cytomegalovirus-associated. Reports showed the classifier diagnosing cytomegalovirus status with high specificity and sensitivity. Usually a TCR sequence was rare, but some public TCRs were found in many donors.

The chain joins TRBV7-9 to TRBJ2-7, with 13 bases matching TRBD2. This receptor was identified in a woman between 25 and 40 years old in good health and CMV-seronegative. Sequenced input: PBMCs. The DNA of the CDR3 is TGTGCCAGCAGCCCGCCAGACCGGACTAGCGGGAGCTACGAGCAGTACTTC. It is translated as CASSPPDRTSGSYEQYF.